These T cell receptor beta chains were read from a single sample in a study of CD8+ T cells in alopecia areata. Only in-frame clones appear in the TCRdb table, and some are missing; sequencing was by immunoSEQ multiplex PCR. The repertoire holds about 42,000 clones, with roughly 65% as singletons. This specimen was CD8+ T cells sorted from blood, taken at week 4, from a patient treated with tofacitinib. All receptors derive from a human donor with alopecia areata. The CDR3 runs from the conserved cysteine through the conserved F or W.

j_gene | v_gene | CDR3aa
TRBJ2-7 | TRBV5-4 | CASSLDGYSYEQYF
TRBJ1-2 | TRBV27 | CASRLDSSYGYTF
TRBJ2-7 | TRBV19 | CASSMTSGAYEQYF
TRBJ2-3 | TRBV10-3 | CAIRDTTDTQYF
TRBJ2-7 | TRBV4-1 | CASSQLVTPSYEQYF
TRBJ2-1 | TRBV6-5 | CASSPVGVSHEQFF
TRBJ1-2 | TRBV11-2 | CASSSDYGYTF
TRBJ2-4 | TRBV29-1 | CSVIRDNANIQYF
TRBJ1-1 | TRBV5-6 | CASSFPNGEAFF
TRBJ1-6 | TRBV14 | CASSQGWGPPNSPLHF
TRBJ2-1 | TRBV29-1 | CSVDGTHGDEQFF
TRBJ2-1 | TRBV29-1 | CSVVLDRGLGEQFF
TRBJ1-1 | TRBV6-1 | CASSDRGGVNTEAFF
TRBJ1-1 | TRBV9 | CASSVASGTEAFF
TRBJ2-7 | TRBV29-1 | CSVDREFAGEQYF
TRBJ2-2 | TRBV7-9 | CASSLTPTDTGELFF
TRBJ2-1 | TRBV29-1 | CSVEAHNEQFF
TRBJ2-7 | TRBV4-1 | CASSQDRGQIYEQYF
TRBJ1-4 | TRBV29-1 | CSATNSIELFF
TRBJ1-2 | TRBV2 | CASRGGQGLLGYTF
TRBJ2-5 | TRBV7-3 | CASSSGGAKETQYF
TRBJ1-2 | TRBV29-1 | CSVRRTGGFYGYTF
TRBJ1-1 | TRBV14 | CASSQETGRNTEAFF
TRBJ1-2 | TRBV29-1 | CSVVESGTNYGYTF
TRBJ1-1 | TRBV13 | CASSRGQGIPEAFF
TRBJ2-3 | TRBV13 | CASSRRQGPDTQYF
TRBJ2-7 | TRBV7-6 | CASSLGGEPEQYF
TRBJ1-1 | TRBV5-6 | CASSTTGNTEAFF
TRBJ2-7 | TRBV4-3 | CASSLTVAGSYEQYF
TRBJ1-1 | TRBV29-1 | CSAADGGEAFF
TRBJ1-2 | TRBV28 | CASSLGQGDDYGYTF
TRBJ2-1 | TRBV30 | CAWSVREPEQFF
TRBJ1-2 | TRBV29-1 | CSVVEGNYGYTF
TRBJ2-3 | TRBV4-3 | CASSQDYADPTDTQYF
TRBJ1-2 | TRBV29-1 | CSVAGTGYGYTF
TRBJ2-2 | TRBV4-3 | CASSQDIGGSGELFF
TRBJ2-3 | TRBV29-1 | CSVEVGSTMGTQYF
TRBJ2-7 | TRBV28 | CASKGLDRSLYEQYF
TRBJ1-2 | TRBV23-1 | CASSPDRAYGYTF
TRBJ2-5 | TRBV10-2 | CASSDIRTSGSQETQYF
TRBJ1-2 | TRBV30 | CAWSETGGPNYGYTF
TRBJ1-6 | TRBV2 | CASSEGAGGNSPLHF
TRBJ1-1 | TRBV4-3 | CASSQSWGGLLNTEAFF
TRBJ2-5 | TRBV11-2 | CASSLSSGQETQYF
TRBJ1-1 | TRBV4-3 | CASSQANDRGLGAFF
TRBJ1-2 | TRBV29-1 | CSVILLDGYTF
TRBJ2-1 | TRBV27 | CASWGQGRYNEQFF
TRBJ1-5 | TRBV27 | CASSLNSAGSNQPQHF
TRBJ1-1 | TRBV29-1 | CSVDRDTEAFF
TRBJ2-7 | TRBV29-1 | CSVVIQSSYEQYF
TRBJ2-4 | TRBV7-9 | CASSHSPSNAIQYF
TRBJ2-7 | TRBV30 | CASDWGNEQYF
TRBJ2-5 | TRBV30 | CAWGDRGQETQYF
TRBJ1-1 | TRBV27 | CASSLSANLNTEAFF
TRBJ2-1 | TRBV30 | CAWSEAGWGRSYNEQFF
TRBJ2-7 | TRBV30 | CAWSVGTGDYEQYF
TRBJ1-2 | TRBV4-3 | CASSQADEQPVYGYTF
TRBJ2-5 | TRBV9 | CASSEDSRPRETQYF
TRBJ1-6 | TRBV30 | CAWSDSGRDSPLHF